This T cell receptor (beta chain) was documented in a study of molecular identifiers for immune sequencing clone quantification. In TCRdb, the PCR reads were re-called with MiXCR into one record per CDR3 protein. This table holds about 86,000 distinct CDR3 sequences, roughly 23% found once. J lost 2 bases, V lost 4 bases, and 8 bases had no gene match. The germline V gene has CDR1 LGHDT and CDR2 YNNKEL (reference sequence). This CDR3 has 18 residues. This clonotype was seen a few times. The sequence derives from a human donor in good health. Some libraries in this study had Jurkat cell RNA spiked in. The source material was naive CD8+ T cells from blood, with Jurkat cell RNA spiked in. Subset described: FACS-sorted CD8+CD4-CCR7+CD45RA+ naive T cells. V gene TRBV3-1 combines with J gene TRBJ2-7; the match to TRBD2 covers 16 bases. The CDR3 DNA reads TGTGCCAGCAGCCTGGGACTAGCGGGGGGGCCAGTGGCCTACGAGCAGTACTTC. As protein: CASSLGLAGGPVAYEQYF.